Presented here are 14 T cell receptor beta chains from one specimen sequenced in a study of cytomegalovirus exposure and HLA in healthy donors. Amplification used 60 Vbeta primers and 13 Jbeta primers. Assay: immunoSEQ multiplex PCR; the TCRdb copy retains only in-frame clones and omits some. The table shows about 180,000 clones, with 65% to 80% occurring only once. Source material: PBMCs. The receptors stem from a woman between 40 and 50 years old in good health and CMV-seronegative.

The CDR3 region has the DNA TGTGCCAGCAGCGTGACAGGGGGCCGCGAGACCCAGTACTTC. This translates into CASSVTGGRETQYF. The rearrangement uses TRBV9 and TRBJ2-5; 10 bases align to TRBD1. Germline V lookup: CDR1 SGDLS, CDR2 YYNGEE. The CDR3 is 14 residues long. V dropped 2 bases and J dropped 5; count of bases not matched to a gene: 3.

The rearrangement joins TRBV28 to TRBJ1-1; 7 bases are a match to TRBD1. With V trimmed by 7 bases and J by 6 bases, 14 bases remained unmatched. Germline CDR1 is MDHEN and CDR2 is SYDVKM. CDR3 size: 15 residues. DNA of the CDR3: TGTGCCAGCATCATAGGGACAGCCGGACGTGCTGAAGCTTTCTTT. Amino acid sequence: CASIIGTAGRAEAFF. Looking up the rest from reference TRBV28 and TRBJ1-1 gives the full variable domain: DVKVTQSSRYLVKRTGEKVFLECVQDMDHENMFWYRQDPGLGLRLIYFSYDVKMKEKGDIPEGYSVSREKKERFSLILESASTNQTSMYLCASIIGTAGRAEAFFGQGTRLTVV.

The V call is TRBV18, the J call TRBJ2-7; TRBD2 matches at 11 bases. The germline CDR1 and CDR2 sequences are KGHSH and LQKENI. CDR3 length equals 15 residues. V shed 3 bases and J 2 bases; nucleotides not matched to a gene: 3. DNA of the CDR3: TGTGCCAGCTCACCCGGGACTAGCGGTCCCTACGAGCAGTACTTC. Protein sequence: CASSPGTSGPYEQYF.

The chain has TRBV6-4 and TRBJ1-5; D not certain. This CDR3 region has 14 residues. V lost 3 bases and J lost 0, with 6 bases in between. The germline CDR1 and CDR2 sequences are MRHNA and SNTAGT. This CDR3 reads CASSEMYSNQPQHF. CDR3 DNA sequence: TGTGCCAGCAGTGAAATGTATAGCAATCAGCCCCAGCATTTT.

J is TRBJ2-5 and V is TRBV4-1; tentative D call: TRBD2 (6 bases). The germline V gene has CDR1 MGHRA and CDR2 YSYEKL. V gave up 0 bases and J gave up 0 bases, with 11 bases separating them. The CDR3 is made up of 16 amino acids. CDR3 bases: TGCGCCAGCAGCCAAGATGGGGCGGGGAACCAAGAGACCCAGTACTTC. This gives the protein CASSQDGAGNQETQYF.

The J gene is TRBJ1-3, the V gene TRBV18; 8 nucleotides agree with TRBD1. This CDR3 has 17 residues. J was trimmed by 0 bases and V by 2 bases; bases with no gene match: 6. Germline-derived CDR1 and CDR2 are KGHSH and LQKENI. The CDR3 protein is CASSPITGQGSGNTIYF. The CDR3 DNA follows: TGTGCCAGCTCACCAATTACTGGACAGGGCTCTGGAAACACCATATATTTT.

The V gene is TRBV15, the J gene TRBJ1-1; D is unresolved. This CDR3 spans 13 amino acids. CDR1 and CDR2 from the germline V gene are LNHNV and YYDKDF (reference sequence). V lost 2 bases, J lost 4 bases, and 8 bases lay in between. The DNA for the CDR3 is TGTGCCACCAGCAGATCCGGGGTCACTGAAGCTTTCTTT. Residues: CATSRSGVTEAFF.

A remark on this clone: Distinct nucleotide sequences in the sample also encode this CDR3. The chain carries TRBV30 and TRBJ1-5; 10 bases line up with TRBD1. CDR1 is GTSNPN, CDR2 SVGIG, per germline (reference sequence). V gave up 0 bases and J gave up 4 bases; unmatched junction bases: 0. The CDR3 sequence is 14 residues long. The CDR3 DNA reads as TGTGCCTGGAGTGTGGGACAGGGGAATCAGCCCCAGCATTTT. Translation gives CAWSVGQGNQPQHF.

This clone was found a few times. V gene TRBV6-6 combines with J gene TRBJ1-3, with unresolved D. CDR1 and CDR2 from the germline V gene are MNHNY and SVGAGI (reference sequence). Trimming removed 4 bases from V and 0 bases from J, with 10 bases in between. This CDR3 comprises 15 residues. In DNA form, the CDR3 reads TGTGCCAGCAGTTCGACATTTAACTCTGGAAACACCATATATTTT. As protein: CASSSTFNSGNTIYF.

This clone was counted between two and nine times. The chain couples TRBV29-1 to TRBJ1-2; D possibly corresponds to TRBD1 (5 bases). Trimming pared 3 bases from V and 6 bases from J, leaving 14 bases between. Per germline, CDR1 SQVTM and CDR2 ANQGSEA. This CDR3 is built from 13 residues. DNA for the CDR3: TGCAGCGTTGATCCTCCAGGCAGGGATGGCTACACCTTC. It yields the protein CSVDPPGRDGYTF.

This chain connects TRBV6-1 to TRBJ1-4; TRBD1 is a possible D gene (5 bases). The V end lost 6 bases, the J end lost 6 bases, and 8 bases lay between the germline ends. This CDR3 spans 12 amino acids. Germline V gives CDR1 MNHNS, CDR2 SASEGT. The CDR3 region is CASRSGYEKLFF. For the CDR3, the DNA is TGTGCCAGCAGGTCAGGGTATGAAAAACTGTTTTTT.

The V call is TRBV27, the J call TRBJ1-6; the match to TRBD1 covers 8 bases. The germline V gene has CDR1 MNHEY and CDR2 SMNVEV (reference sequence). CDR3 size: 18 residues. Losses at the gene ends were 6 bases for V and 0 bases for J; bases not matched to a gene: 10. The chain's CDR3 is CASSPASGGTSYNSPLHF. In nucleotides, the CDR3 is TGTGCCAGCAGCCCAGCATCAGGGGGCACCTCCTATAATTCACCCCTCCACTTT.

The rearrangement links TRBV7-2 to TRBJ2-2; 9 bases map to TRBD2. Germline V CDR1 and CDR2: SGHTA, FQGNSA. The CDR3 totals 17 residues. V shed 2 bases and J 1 base; nucleotides not matched to a gene: 5. Written as DNA, the CDR3 is TGTGCCAGCAGCTTATTCCCTAGCGGGAAGAACACCGGGGAGCTGTTTTTT. Its translation: CASSLFPSGKNTGELFF.

J is TRBJ1-3 and V is TRBV9; D is unclear. Trimming pared 4 bases from V and 0 bases from J, leaving 11 bases between. The CDR3 runs 15 residues. CDR1 and CDR2 (germline): SGDLS, YYNGEE. The CDR3 sequence is CASSTRDISGNTIYF. Written as DNA, the CDR3 is TGTGCCAGCAGCACTCGAGACATCTCTGGAAACACCATATATTTT.